The rows below give T cell receptor beta chains drawn from one sample of a study of blood T cells in healthy people across ages. A single record per CDR3 protein comes from TCRdb applying MiXCR to the 5' RACE reads. The sample shows hundreds of thousands of distinct CDR3 sequences, about 28% of them seen only once. What was sequenced was blood. All receptors derive from a woman aged 80 or older in good health. Both conserved end residues are part of each CDR3. The D gene is left open where the match is weak. Only part of the rows carry a size: once, few, many, or a class if the clone is expanded.

j_call: TRBJ2-7
d_call: NA
clone_size: few
v_call: TRBV21-1
cdr3_aa: CASKQGTYNEQYF
cdr3_nt: TGTGCCAGCAAGCAGGGTACCTACAATGAGCAGTACTTC

j_call: TRBJ2-5
d_call: NA
clone_size: many
v_call: TRBV7-9
cdr3_aa: CASSPPAWETQYF
cdr3_nt: TGTGCCAGCAGCCCCCCGGCATGGGAGACCCAGTACTTC

j_call: TRBJ2-1
d_call: NA
clone_size: few
v_call: TRBV5-6
cdr3_aa: CASSSRWSYNEQFF
cdr3_nt: TGTGCCAGCAGCTCCCGGTGGTCCTACAATGAGCAGTTCTTC

j_call: TRBJ1-4
d_call: NA
clone_size: NA
v_call: TRBV29-1
cdr3_aa: CSVRGGEKLFF
cdr3_nt: TGCAGCGTGAGAGGAGGGGAGAAACTGTTTTTT

j_call: TRBJ1-6
d_call: TRBD1
clone_size: many
v_call: TRBV12-3/TRBV12-4
cdr3_aa: CASSRTGGGSPLHF
cdr3_nt: TGTGCCAGCAGCCGTACAGGGGGCGGATCACCCCTCCACTTT

j_call: TRBJ1-2
d_call: TRBD1
clone_size: NA
v_call: TRBV20-1
cdr3_aa: CSARDQWTGWNYGYTF
cdr3_nt: TGCAGTGCTAGAGATCAATGGACAGGGTGGAACTATGGCTACACCTTC

j_call: TRBJ1-1
d_call: NA
clone_size: NA
v_call: TRBV2
cdr3_aa: CASRTTGKNTEAFF
cdr3_nt: TGTGCCAGCAGAACTACAGGAAAGAACACTGAAGCTTTCTTT

j_call: TRBJ2-5
d_call: NA
clone_size: NA
v_call: TRBV6-1
cdr3_aa: CASSIDSKETQYF
cdr3_nt: TGTGCCAGCAGCATTGACAGTAAAGAGACCCAGTACTTC

j_call: TRBJ2-7
d_call: NA
clone_size: NA
v_call: TRBV19
cdr3_aa: CASSIEGIPYEQYF
cdr3_nt: TGTGCCAGTAGTATCGAGGGAATTCCCTACGAGCAGTACTTC

j_call: TRBJ2-3
d_call: TRBD1
clone_size: many
v_call: TRBV5-1
cdr3_aa: CASSPRDRGRDTQYF
cdr3_nt: TGCGCCAGCAGCCCCCGGGACAGGGGGCGAGATACGCAGTATTTT

j_call: TRBJ1-1
d_call: NA
clone_size: NA
v_call: TRBV21-1
cdr3_aa: CASSKPAGGVWDTEAFF
cdr3_nt: TGTGCCAGCAGCAAACCGGCAGGGGGCGTCTGGGACACTGAAGCTTTCTTT

j_call: TRBJ2-2
d_call: NA
clone_size: NA
v_call: TRBV2
cdr3_aa: CASSKGQVGELFF
cdr3_nt: TGTGCCAGCAGTAAGGGGCAGGTCGGGGAGCTGTTTTTT

j_call: TRBJ2-5
d_call: TRBD2
clone_size: NA
v_call: TRBV9
cdr3_aa: CASSVSGGDQETQYF
cdr3_nt: TGTGCCAGCAGCGTTAGCGGGGGGGACCAAGAGACCCAGTACTTC

j_call: TRBJ2-5
d_call: TRBD2
clone_size: NA
v_call: TRBV7-2
cdr3_aa: CASSLDRLARETQYF
cdr3_nt: TGTGCCAGCAGCTTAGACCGACTAGCTCGAGAGACCCAGTACTTC

j_call: TRBJ2-1
d_call: TRBD1
clone_size: many
v_call: TRBV25-1
cdr3_aa: CASSNRAGTGGNEQFF
cdr3_nt: TGTGCCAGCTCCAATAGGGCCGGGACAGGAGGTAATGAGCAGTTCTTC

j_call: TRBJ2-5
d_call: NA
clone_size: NA
v_call: TRBV6-2/TRBV6-3
cdr3_aa: CASSYFRTNLGDEQYF
cdr3_nt: TGTGCCAGCAGTTACTTTAGGACAAACTTAGGGGATGAGCAGTACTTC

j_call: TRBJ1-2
d_call: NA
clone_size: many
v_call: TRBV29-1
cdr3_aa: CSVETGRYGYTF
cdr3_nt: TGCAGCGTTGAAACGGGGAGATATGGCTACACCTTC

j_call: TRBJ2-1
d_call: NA
clone_size: many
v_call: TRBV18
cdr3_aa: CASSPGQGRSYNEQFF
cdr3_nt: TGTGCCAGCAGCCCAGGCCAGGGCCGATCCTACAATGAGCAGTTCTTC

j_call: TRBJ2-1
d_call: NA
clone_size: many
v_call: TRBV24-1
cdr3_aa: CATSDLASDGNEQFF
cdr3_nt: TGTGCCACCAGTGATTTGGCTAGCGACGGGAATGAGCAGTTCTTC

j_call: TRBJ2-7
d_call: TRBD1
clone_size: many
v_call: TRBV4-3
cdr3_aa: CASSRQGTIGEQYF
cdr3_nt: TGCGCCAGCAGTAGACAGGGCACTATAGGGGAGCAGTACTTC

j_call: TRBJ1-5
d_call: NA
clone_size: few
v_call: TRBV4-1
cdr3_aa: CASSQDWGGPNQPQHF
cdr3_nt: TGCGCCAGCAGCCAAGATTGGGGGGGCCCCAATCAGCCCCAGCATTTT

j_call: TRBJ2-1
d_call: TRBD1
clone_size: many
v_call: TRBV7-2
cdr3_aa: CASSPDRGAYNEQFF
cdr3_nt: TGTGCCAGCAGTCCCGACAGGGGAGCCTACAATGAGCAGTTCTTC

j_call: TRBJ2-2
d_call: NA
clone_size: NA
v_call: TRBV5-1
cdr3_aa: CASSFRGPNTGELFF
cdr3_nt: TGCGCCAGCAGCTTTCGAGGCCCGAACACCGGGGAGCTGTTTTTT

j_call: TRBJ2-1
d_call: NA
clone_size: many
v_call: TRBV7-2
cdr3_aa: CASSLVWGGSYNEQFF
cdr3_nt: TGTGCCAGCAGCTTAGTTTGGGGCGGGTCTTACAATGAGCAGTTCTTC

j_call: TRBJ2-5
d_call: NA
clone_size: many
v_call: TRBV7-2
cdr3_aa: CASSLVAGTPTLREAQYF
cdr3_nt: TGTGCCAGCAGCTTAGTCGCCGGCACACCAACTTTACGAGAGGCCCAGTACTTC

j_call: TRBJ1-6
d_call: NA
clone_size: many
v_call: TRBV7-2
cdr3_aa: CASSPEPGPGRPLHF
cdr3_nt: TGTGCCAGCAGCCCCGAACCGGGACCGGGACGGCCCCTCCACTTT

j_call: TRBJ1-1
d_call: NA
clone_size: few
v_call: TRBV2
cdr3_aa: CASTPESLWAFF
cdr3_nt: TGTGCCAGCACTCCCGAGTCCCTTTGGGCTTTCTTT

j_call: TRBJ2-1
d_call: NA
clone_size: NA
v_call: TRBV7-8
cdr3_aa: CASRKGRGLSYNEQFF
cdr3_nt: TGTGCCAGCAGGAAAGGCAGGGGACTGTCCTACAATGAGCAGTTCTTC

j_call: TRBJ2-4
d_call: NA
clone_size: many
v_call: TRBV2
cdr3_aa: CASRGLAEAKNIQYF
cdr3_nt: TGTGCCAGCAGGGGATTAGCGGAGGCCAAAAACATTCAGTACTTC

j_call: TRBJ1-4
d_call: NA
clone_size: few
v_call: TRBV12-3/TRBV12-4
cdr3_aa: CASSFGPRPATNEKLFF
cdr3_nt: TGTGCCAGCAGTTTCGGCCCCCGGCCGGCAACTAATGAAAAACTGTTTTTT

j_call: TRBJ2-3
d_call: TRBD2
clone_size: NA
v_call: TRBV30
cdr3_aa: CAWSGGRFSGGGTDTQYF
cdr3_nt: TGTGCCTGGAGTGGGGGAAGGTTTAGCGGGGGGGGCACAGATACGCAGTATTTT

j_call: TRBJ2-7
d_call: TRBD1
clone_size: many
v_call: TRBV7-2
cdr3_aa: CASSIMPGTGLEQYF
cdr3_nt: TGTGCCAGCAGCATAATGCCCGGGACAGGGCTTGAGCAGTACTTC

j_call: TRBJ1-1
d_call: NA
clone_size: once
v_call: TRBV9
cdr3_aa: CASSVVPGMDTEAFF
cdr3_nt: TGTGCCAGCAGCGTAGTACCAGGGATGGACACTGAAGCTTTCTTT

j_call: TRBJ1-2
d_call: NA
clone_size: many
v_call: TRBV12-3/TRBV12-4
cdr3_aa: CASTYGVGYTF
cdr3_nt: TGTGCCAGCACATACGGGGTCGGCTACACCTTC

j_call: TRBJ1-5
d_call: NA
clone_size: many
v_call: TRBV20-1
cdr3_aa: CSATPRLGDGNQPQHF
cdr3_nt: TGCAGTGCTACCCCAAGGTTGGGAGATGGCAATCAGCCCCAGCATTTT

j_call: TRBJ1-5
d_call: NA
clone_size: many
v_call: TRBV7-9
cdr3_aa: CASSLVGDPNQPQHF
cdr3_nt: TGTGCCAGCAGCTTAGTAGGGGACCCTAATCAGCCCCAGCATTTT

j_call: TRBJ2-5
d_call: TRBD1
clone_size: many
v_call: TRBV20-1
cdr3_aa: CSAMGQQETQYF
cdr3_nt: TGCAGTGCTATGGGACAGCAAGAGACCCAGTACTTC

j_call: TRBJ2-1
d_call: NA
clone_size: NA
v_call: TRBV6-1
cdr3_aa: CASRPGDSSYNEQFF
cdr3_nt: TGTGCCAGCAGACCGGGGGATAGCTCCTACAATGAGCAGTTCTTC

j_call: TRBJ2-5
d_call: NA
clone_size: many
v_call: TRBV20-1
cdr3_aa: CSARDLGSGKTQYF
cdr3_nt: TGCAGTGCTAGAGATCTCGGGTCCGGAAAGACCCAGTACTTC

j_call: TRBJ2-3
d_call: NA
clone_size: many
v_call: TRBV11-2
cdr3_aa: CASSLAGSSTQYF
cdr3_nt: TGTGCCAGCAGCTTAGCGGGCTCTTCTACGCAGTATTTT

j_call: TRBJ2-1
d_call: TRBD2
clone_size: NA
v_call: TRBV4-3
cdr3_aa: CASNQALAGRYEQFF
cdr3_nt: TGCGCCAGCAACCAAGCACTAGCGGGGAGGTATGAGCAGTTCTTC

j_call: TRBJ2-3
d_call: TRBD2
clone_size: NA
v_call: TRBV5-6
cdr3_aa: CASSLTSGASTDTQYF
cdr3_nt: TGTGCCAGCAGCTTGACTAGCGGGGCTAGCACAGATACGCAGTATTTT

j_call: TRBJ2-3
d_call: NA
clone_size: few
v_call: TRBV4-1
cdr3_aa: CASSQVGTLDTQYF
cdr3_nt: TGCGCCAGCAGCCAGGTTGGGACACTCGATACGCAGTATTTT

j_call: TRBJ2-6
d_call: TRBD2
clone_size: many
v_call: TRBV29-1
cdr3_aa: CSVAAGAGANVLTF
cdr3_nt: TGCAGCGTCGCAGCGGGGGCAGGGGCCAACGTCCTGACTTTC

j_call: TRBJ2-1
d_call: TRBD1
clone_size: few
v_call: TRBV5-1
cdr3_aa: CASSLGQGGFVQFF
cdr3_nt: TGCGCCAGCAGCTTGGGACAGGGGGGGTTCGTGCAGTTCTTC

j_call: TRBJ2-7
d_call: TRBD1
clone_size: many
v_call: TRBV6-6
cdr3_aa: CASRLKGQGYIYEQYF
cdr3_nt: TGTGCCAGCAGGCTGAAGGGACAGGGTTATATTTACGAGCAGTACTTC

j_call: TRBJ2-7
d_call: NA
clone_size: many
v_call: TRBV15
cdr3_aa: CATSRDRTSFSYEQYF
cdr3_nt: TGTGCCACCAGCAGAGATAGAACTAGCTTCAGTTACGAGCAGTACTTC

j_call: TRBJ1-6
d_call: NA
clone_size: many
v_call: TRBV2
cdr3_aa: CASNSGRNNSPLHF
cdr3_nt: TGTGCCAGCAACTCGGGACGGAATAATTCACCCCTCCACTTT

j_call: TRBJ1-1
d_call: TRBD1
clone_size: NA
v_call: TRBV5-1
cdr3_aa: CASFGQANTEAFF
cdr3_nt: TGCGCCAGCTTTGGACAGGCGAACACTGAAGCTTTCTTT

j_call: TRBJ2-7
d_call: NA
clone_size: NA
v_call: TRBV4-1
cdr3_aa: CASSQRGGQTYEQYF
cdr3_nt: TGCGCCAGCAGCCAGAGAGGTGGACAGACCTACGAGCAGTACTTC

j_call: TRBJ2-7
d_call: NA
clone_size: NA
v_call: TRBV5-5
cdr3_aa: CAGSLRPGATYEQYF
cdr3_nt: TGTGCCGGCAGCTTGCGGCCAGGGGCGACCTATGAGCAGTACTTC

j_call: TRBJ2-5
d_call: NA
clone_size: many
v_call: TRBV5-1
cdr3_aa: CASSFAGQTQETQYF
cdr3_nt: TGCGCCAGCAGCTTTGCGGGACAGACTCAAGAGACCCAGTACTTC

j_call: TRBJ2-1
d_call: NA
clone_size: NA
v_call: TRBV2
cdr3_aa: CASSVEMGNEQFF
cdr3_nt: TGTGCCAGCAGTGTGGAAATGGGCAATGAGCAGTTCTTC

j_call: TRBJ1-4
d_call: NA
clone_size: NA
v_call: TRBV7-8
cdr3_aa: CASSHFLGNEKLFF
cdr3_nt: TGTGCCAGCAGCCATTTCTTGGGGAATGAAAAACTGTTTTTT